These 25 T cell receptor beta chains were sequenced from one sample in a study of blood T cell repertoires in COVID-19. TCRdb's copy holds only in-frame clones and misses some; the assay was immunoSEQ multiplex PCR. Of about 250,000 clones in the sample, around 84% are singletons; the top ten hold 15%. Sequencing was done on a sample of PBMCs or T cells enriched from blood (not recorded which). The source is a man aged 18-30 years who had recovered from COVID-19.

The chain uses TRBV19 and TRBJ1-5; 7 bases are shared with TRBD1. The germline CDR1 and CDR2 sequences are LNHDA and SQIVND (reference sequence). The CDR3 is 18 amino acids. With V trimmed by 4 bases and J by 1 base, 13 bases remained unmatched. The CDR3 region is CASSNGTVRAKSNQPQHF. The CDR3 DNA sequence: TGTGCCAGTAGTAACGGGACAGTAAGGGCGAAAAGCAATCAGCCCCAGCATTTT. Variable domain in full (rest from reference TRBV19 and TRBJ1-5): DGGITQSPKYLFRKEGQNVTLSCEQNLNHDAMYWYRQDPGQGLRLIYYSQIVNDFQKGDIAEGYSVSREKKESFPLTVTSAQKNPTAFYLCASSNGTVRAKSNQPQHFGDGTRLSIL.

This chain joins TRBV24-1 and TRBJ2-1; D may be TRBD2 (7 bases). The CDR3 has 14 amino acids. V was trimmed by 4 bases and J by 9 bases, leaving 15 bases between them. CDR1 and CDR2 (germline): KGHDR, SFDVKD. The CDR3 DNA is TGTGCCACCAGTGACCCCGGGGAGGGGGTTGAGCAGTTCTTC. Translated: CATSDPGEGVEQFF.

This chain connects TRBV28 to TRBJ2-7; 7 positions match TRBD1. This CDR3 region has 14 residues. The J segment lost 2 bases and the V segment lost 6 bases, leaving 7 bases of the junction unmatched. Germline CDR1 reads MDHEN; CDR2 reads SYDVKM. The CDR3, as DNA: TGTGCCAGCAGGTTACAGGGGACAACCTACGAGCAGTACTTC. This encodes CASRLQGTTYEQYF. Full variable domain (missing parts from reference TRBV28 and TRBJ2-7): DVKVTQSSRYLVKRTGEKVFLECVQDMDHENMFWYRQDPGLGLRLIYFSYDVKMKEKGDIPEGYSVSREKKERFSLILESASTNQTSMYLCASRLQGTTYEQYFGPGTRLTVT.

This clone was observed a single time. This chain joins TRBV28 and TRBJ1-6, with D uncertain. Looked up from germline, CDR1 is MDHEN and CDR2 is SYDVKM. CDR3 length: 14 residues. V lost 2 bases and J 10 bases, leaving 12 bases between the germline ends. The CDR3 nucleotides read TGTGCCAGCAGTTTAGACCCAACACAGTCACCCCTCCACTTT. Translated: CASSLDPTQSPLHF.

Only one count was recorded for this clone. The chain employs TRBV2 and TRBJ1-2, with unresolved D. The CDR3 length is 15 residues. Germline loops: CDR1 SNHLY, CDR2 FYNNEI. Deletions cut 5 bases from V and 2 bases from J, with 15 bases between. CDR3 DNA: TGTGCCAGCAGTCCTACTAGACAAACGAACTATGGCTACACCTTC. It encodes CASSPTRQTNYGYTF.

J is TRBJ2-2 and V is TRBV7-6; 7 bases match TRBD1. The CDR3 consists of 15 residues. Losses at the gene ends were 2 bases for V and 5 bases for J; bases not matched to a gene: 5. Germline V gene data show CDR1 as SGHVS and CDR2 as FNYEAQ. The CDR3 spells CASSLFQGETGELFF. The CDR3 DNA is TGTGCCAGCAGCTTATTCCAGGGGGAAACCGGGGAGCTGTTTTTT.

The chain recombines TRBV19 with TRBJ1-2; 9 bases align to TRBD1. The germline CDR1 and CDR2 sequences are LNHDA and SQIVND (reference sequence). The CDR3 has 15 amino acids. Trimming took 4 bases from V and 14 from J; bases not matched to a gene: 17. The CDR3 DNA reads TGTGCCAGTAGTACAACCGGGACAGGGAGCCCTTGGCCTACCTTC. Translated: CASSTTGTGSPWPTF.

This chain connects TRBV20-1 to TRBJ2-3; D possibly corresponds to TRBD2 (6 bases). The CDR3 covers 16 residues. The germline V gene has CDR1 DFQATT and CDR2 SNEGSKA (reference sequence). V was clipped by 3 bases and J by 10 bases, with 26 bases between them. This CDR3 is CSASSLASVVRLSQYF. CDR3 bases: TGCAGTGCTAGTAGTCTAGCGTCCGTGGTTCGGTTGTCGCAGTATTTT.

The chain has TRBV18 and TRBJ2-3; 8 nucleotides line up with TRBD1. Germline V lookup: CDR1 KGHSH, CDR2 LQKENI. The junction had 8 bases not matched to a gene; V was cut back by 1 base and J by 5 bases. The CDR3 extends over 16 amino acids. CDR3 protein: CASSPLRQGAGDTQYF. The CDR3 DNA reads TGTGCCAGCTCACCACTACGCCAGGGGGCGGGAGATACGCAGTATTTT.

The CDR3 here is CASSPSLGGDTEAFF. Written as DNA, the CDR3 is TGTGCCAGCAGCCCCAGTTTAGGGGGTGACACTGAAGCTTTCTTT. The chain employs TRBV9 and TRBJ1-1, with a tentative D call TRBD1 (6 bases). The CDR3 loop spans 15 amino acids. V dropped 4 bases and J dropped 3 bases, with 16 bases sitting between them. CDR1 and CDR2 from the germline V gene are SGDLS and YYNGEE.

In regard to this clone: The identical CDR3 is also encoded by other nucleotide sequences in the sample. The chain employs TRBV5-1 and TRBJ1-2, with D perhaps matching TRBD1 (6 bases). The germline V gene encodes CDR1 SGHRS and CDR2 YFSETQ. The CDR3 runs 11 residues. V was trimmed by 5 bases and J by 5 bases, leaving 7 bases between them. The chain's CDR3 is CASRQGYGYTF. CDR3 nucleotide sequence: TGCGCCAGCAGACAGGGATATGGCTACACCTTC.

The CDR3 nucleotides are TGTGCCAGCAGCCTAGCGGGAGCCACAGATACGCAGTATTTT. The encoded protein is CASSLAGATDTQYF. The V call is TRBV11-2, the J call TRBJ2-3, with 10 bases that match TRBD2. With V trimmed by 5 bases and J by 2 bases, 1 base remained unmatched. CDR3 length equals 14 residues. Germline lookup yields CDR1 SGHAT and CDR2 FQNNGV. Full variable domain (outside the CDR3, taken from reference TRBV11-2 and TRBJ2-3): EAGVAQSPRYKIIEKRQSVAFWCNPISGHATLYWYQQILGQGPKLLIQFQNNGVVDDSQLPKDRFSAERLKGVDSTLKIQPAKLEDSAVYLCASSLAGATDTQYFGPGTRLTVL.

The chain is built from TRBV4-2 and TRBJ2-2, with a tentative D call TRBD2 (5 bases). The CDR3 sequence is 16 residues long. Trimming stripped 0 bases from V and 3 bases from J, with 11 bases between. The V gene's germline CDR1 is LGHNA and CDR2 YNFKEQ. In DNA form, the CDR3 reads TGTGCCAGCAGCCAAGAGGTGTGGGAGTACACCGGGGAGCTGTTTTTT. Its protein is CASSQEVWEYTGELFF.

The V gene is TRBV5-1, the J gene TRBJ2-7; 9 positions match TRBD1. The J segment lost 5 bases and the V segment lost 4 bases, leaving 10 bases of the junction unmatched. The CDR3 is made up of 15 amino acids. CDR1 SGHRS and CDR2 YFSETQ come from the germline V gene. The CDR3, as DNA: TGCGCCAGCAGCCTAGTCCGAGACAGGGGGGACGAGCAGTACTTC. It specifies CASSLVRDRGDEQYF.

This clone occurred many times. One end of the junction is discordant with germline, which a read error may explain. Different DNA sequences within this sample yield the same CDR3. J is TRBJ1-6 and V is TRBV7-9; D may be TRBD1 (5 bases). From germline, CDR1 is SEHNR and CDR2 FQNEAQ (reference sequence). The CDR3 is 17 residues long. CDR3 nucleotides: TGTCCCAGCCCCCCCCACGACCGGGGGGGAGTAAATTCACCCCTCCACTTT. Protein sequence: CPSPPHDRGGVNSPLHF.

The genes are TRBV3-1 (or the pseudogene TRBV3-2) and TRBJ1-1, with 8 positions matching TRBD1. The ends lost 4 bases at V and 4 bases at J; junction bases unmatched: 2. Per germline, CDR1 LGHDT and CDR2 YNNKEL (reference sequence). The CDR3 consists of 13 residues. CDR3 DNA sequence: TGTGCCAGCAGCCGACAGGGGACCACTGAAGCTTTCTTT. Protein product: CASSRQGTTEAFF.

Comment on this clone: Its ends do not fully match the called genes, so a read error is possible. V usage is TRBV4-1 and J usage is TRBJ1-6, with 9 bases aligning to TRBD1. The CDR3 consists of 15 residues. Germline loops: CDR1 MGHRA, CDR2 YSYEKL. The CDR3 bases are TGCGCCAGCAGCCAAGTTGGGACAGGGAATTCGCCCCTCCACTTT. Translated, it gives CASSQVGTGNSPLHF.

The chain links TRBV9 to TRBJ2-7; possible D gene TRBD2, 6 bases. The CDR3 runs 13 residues. Germline values: CDR1 SGDLS, CDR2 YYNGEE. Trimming took off 3 bases at V and 6 bases at J, with 13 bases between the two ends. DNA of the CDR3: TGTGCCAGCAGCGACGGGGTAGCGGTCGAGCAGTACTTC. Protein: CASSDGVAVEQYF.

This chain uses TRBV5-6 with TRBJ1-2; no reliable D call. The germline CDR1 and CDR2 sequences are SGHDT and YYEEEE. This CDR3 has 14 amino acids. V was pared by 4 bases and J by 3 bases, with 13 bases between. In nucleotides, the CDR3 is TGTGCCAGCAGCCCCCCTAACGCCTACTATGGCTACACCTTC. Encoded protein: CASSPPNAYYGYTF.

The chain combines TRBV5-1 with TRBJ1-1; D not resolved. The CDR3 is 13 amino acids. V dropped 2 bases and J dropped 1 base, with 6 bases sitting between them. Germline-derived CDR1 and CDR2 are SGHRS and YFSETQ. CDR3 sequence (DNA): TGCGCCAGCAGCTTTGAGAAGAACACTGAAGCTTTCTTT. Translating gives CASSFEKNTEAFF. The full variable domain, in which reference TRBV5-1 and TRBJ1-1 provide the parts outside the CDR3, is KAGVTQTPRYLIKTRGQQVTLSCSPISGHRSVSWYQQTPGQGLQFLFEYFSETQRNKGNFPGRFSGRQFSNSRSEMNVSTLELGDSALYLCASSFEKNTEAFFGQGTRLTVV.

The chain links TRBV6-1 to TRBJ2-5; 9 bases are shared with TRBD2. Germline V gene lookup returns CDR1 MNHNS and CDR2 SASEGT. The CDR3 runs to 15 residues. Germline trimming cut 1 base from V and 5 bases from J; bases unmatched to any gene: 5. The CDR3 DNA sequence: TGTGCCAGCAGTGAAGACGCGGGGGGGCATGAGACCCAGTACTTC. Translation gives CASSEDAGGHETQYF.

This chain connects TRBV19 to TRBJ1-5; D gene uncertain. Trimming took 3 bases from V and 8 from J, leaving 8 bases between them. The CDR3 sequence is 12 residues long. Germline CDR1 is LNHDA and CDR2 is SQIVND (reference sequence). The CDR3 region is CASSIDWEPQHF. The CDR3 bases are TGTGCCAGTAGTATCGACTGGGAGCCCCAGCATTTT.

J is TRBJ2-3 and V is TRBV6-1, with D possibly being TRBD2 (5 bases). CDR3 length: 16 residues. V was shortened by 2 bases and J by 7 bases, with 19 bases between the two germline ends. Germline lookup yields CDR1 MNHNS and CDR2 SASEGT. CDR3 region: CASSEHPSKLMHTQYF. The CDR3, as DNA: TGTGCCAGCAGTGAACACCCTAGCAAATTGATGCATACGCAGTATTTT.

By its share, this clone is medium-sized (0.01 to 0.1%). Distinct nucleotide sequences in the sample also encode this CDR3. This rearrangement joins TRBV11-3 to TRBJ2-3; tentatively, D is TRBD2 (5 bases). This CDR3 comprises 12 residues. V was shortened by 2 bases and J by 7 bases, with 7 bases between the two germline ends. Germline-derived CDR1 and CDR2 are SGHNT and YENEEA. The CDR3 reads CASSLWENTQYF. CDR3 in DNA: TGTGCCAGCAGCTTATGGGAGAATACGCAGTATTTT.

CDR3 loop: CASSMSGSGNTIYF. CDR3 in DNA: TGTGCCAGTAGTATGTCAGGCTCTGGAAACACCATATATTTT. The J gene is TRBJ1-3, the V gene TRBV19; D uncertain. Germline assignment: CDR1 LNHDA and CDR2 SQIVND (reference sequence). Between the trimmed V and J ends, which lost 3 bases and 0 bases, there was a span of 6 bases. The CDR3 length is 14 residues.